These 26 T cell receptor beta chains originate from one sample sequenced in a study of post-analysis software for immune sequencing data (dated by TCRdb to between 2014 and 2017). No antigen has been identified for these receptors. Library preparation employed PCR. The sequencing machine was an Illumina HiSeq 2500. To reduce PCR and sequencing biases, unique molecular identifiers were built into the TCR beta cDNA libraries. Using fastp at Q25 and MiXCR, TCRdb reprocessed the public reads and kept productive beta chains. Each record represents a unique CDR3 protein, reported with the most common genes and DNA among its rows. The sample table holds more than 450,000 distinct CDR3 sequences, of which 30% to 40% were seen once. In total, the top ten clones hold 5% to 6% of the sample. General findings and caveats noted by the study authors: Significantly higher frequencies in patients than in controls were found for five TRBV segments, including TRBV5-6, TRBV5-1 and TRBV20-1.

Sequenced material: blood. Source of these receptors: a girl aged 2 to 17 with multiple sclerosis.

The V and J genes are TRBV9 and TRBJ1-1; 8 positions agree with TRBD1. Germline V gene data show CDR1 as SGDLS and CDR2 as YYNGEE. The CDR3 has 15 amino acids. Trimming took 3 bases from V and 0 from J; bases not matched to a gene: 4. The CDR3 nucleotides read TGTGCCAGCAGCGCGCAGGGGGCCGTGAACACTGAAGCTTTCTTT. Translated: CASSAQGAVNTEAFF.

The chain's CDR3 is CASSEEGQPYSNQPQHF. As DNA, the CDR3 is TGTGCCAGCAGTGAAGAGGGACAGCCATATAGCAATCAGCCCCAGCATTTT. V usage is TRBV6-1 and J usage is TRBJ1-5, with 7 bases that match TRBD1. This CDR3 comprises 17 residues. Trimming took 1 base from V and 0 from J; bases not matched to a gene: 6. The V gene's germline CDR1 is MNHNS and CDR2 SASEGT.

This clonotype was seen a handful of times. V usage is TRBV29-1 and J usage is TRBJ2-5, with D perhaps being TRBD1 or TRBD2 (5 bases each). Trimming took off 3 bases at V and 4 bases at J, with 12 bases between the two ends. From germline, CDR1 is SQVTM and CDR2 ANQGSEA. The CDR3 sequence is 13 residues long. The CDR3 loop is CSVDLPGTETQYF. In DNA form, the CDR3 reads TGCAGCGTTGACTTGCCCGGGACAGAGACCCAGTACTTC.

The J gene is TRBJ1-2, the V gene TRBV12-3 or TRBV12-4, with D hard to call. The CDR3 is made up of 15 amino acids. Deletions cut 5 bases from V and 4 bases from J, with 17 bases between. Here the CDR3 DNA reads TGTGCCAGCAGTCCCGAATCTGACATCACCTATGGCTACACCTTC. Protein product: CASSPESDITYGYTF.

The rearrangement links TRBV20-1 to TRBJ1-2; no reliable D call. The CDR3 length is 11 residues. Germline CDR1 reads DFQATT; CDR2 reads SNEGSKA (reference sequence). The CDR3 loop is CSGAANYGYTF. The DNA of the CDR3 is TGCAGCGGAGCAGCGAACTATGGCTACACCTTC.

The V call is TRBV6-1, the J call TRBJ1-2; no clear D. V lost 4 bases, J lost 8 bases, and 14 bases lay in between. CDR3 size: 13 residues. From germline, CDR1 is MNHNS and CDR2 SASEGT. CDR3 in DNA: TGTGCCAGCAGTGGGAGCCCAGCAAGAGGCTACACCTTC. Translation: CASSGSPARGYTF.

The chain uses TRBV7-2 and TRBJ2-6; D is perhaps TRBD2 (6 bases). There are 17 residues in the CDR3. CDR1 is SGHTA, CDR2 FQGNSA, per germline. Trimming cost V 5 bases and J 0 bases, with 14 bases left between them. For the CDR3, the DNA is TGTGCCAGCAGCCCACGGACTATAAGCTCTGGGGCCAACGTCCTGACTTTC. This sequence encodes CASSPRTISSGANVLTF.

CDR3 region: CASSPSLQGLGTEAFF. DNA of the CDR3: TGCGCCAGCAGCCCGAGTTTACAGGGTCTAGGCACTGAAGCTTTCTTT. The rearrangement links TRBV5-1 to TRBJ1-1; D possibly corresponds to TRBD1 (6 bases). Trimming removed 4 bases at V and 4 bases at J, with 20 bases between. Germline lookup yields CDR1 SGHRS and CDR2 YFSETQ. The CDR3 is made up of 16 amino acids.

This chain joins TRBV12-3 or TRBV12-4 and TRBJ1-5; 7 nucleotides match TRBD1. The CDR3 has 17 residues. Trimming at V came to 0 bases and at J to 4 bases, leaving 9 bases not matched to a gene. CDR3 residues: CASSLALGAGGNQPQHF. CDR3 DNA: TGTGCCAGCAGTTTAGCTTTGGGGGCAGGGGGGAATCAGCCCCAGCATTTT.

V and J are TRBV7-2 and TRBJ1-1; D not certain. The CDR3 extends over 13 amino acids. CDR1 is SGHTA, CDR2 FQGNSA, per germline. Deletions cut 0 bases from V and 7 bases from J, with 9 bases between. CDR3 sequence reads: CASSLAPPNEAFF. Here the CDR3 DNA reads TGTGCCAGCAGCTTAGCTCCGCCAAATGAAGCTTTCTTT.

The CDR3 DNA reads as TGCAGCGTTAGGCTTCGGGACAAAGGTTTACTTGAGCAGTTCTTC. Protein: CSVRLRDKGLLEQFF. The chain uses TRBV29-1 and TRBJ2-1, with a possible D match to TRBD1 (6 bases). In germline, CDR1 is SQVTM, CDR2 ANQGSEA. This CDR3 spans 15 amino acids. The germline V and J ends were trimmed by 5 bases and 9 bases, with 23 bases remaining between them.

This clonotype occurred a few times. V is TRBV7-2 and J is TRBJ2-5, with 12 bases lining up with TRBD2. This CDR3 has 15 residues. CDR1 is SGHTA, CDR2 FQGNSA, per germline. J gave up 9 bases and V 5 bases, and 10 bases lay outside the gene matches. This CDR3 is CTSSKGLAGSVAQYF. In DNA, the CDR3 is TGTACCAGCAGCAAAGGACTAGCGGGGTCAGTGGCCCAGTACTTC.

This clonotype has ten or more counts. The V gene is TRBV10-3, the J gene TRBJ2-3; 8 nucleotides align to TRBD2. From germline, CDR1 is ENHRY and CDR2 SYGVKD. The CDR3 sequence is 13 residues long. Losses at the gene ends were 7 bases for V and 1 base for J; bases not matched to a gene: 1. CDR3 region: CAINSGGTDTQYF. The CDR3 DNA sequence: TGTGCCATCAATAGCGGGGGCACAGATACGCAGTATTTT.

This clonotype was recorded a few times. The rearrangement uses TRBV5-1 and TRBJ2-5, with 7 bases matching TRBD1. This CDR3 has 13 residues. Looked up from germline, CDR1 is SGHRS and CDR2 is YFSETQ. The trim removed 0 bases at V and 12 bases at J, leaving 8 bases unmatched. CDR3: CASSLEGTDGKYF. CDR3 coding DNA: TGCGCCAGCAGCTTGGAGGGGACAGATGGAAAGTACTTC.

The chain combines TRBV18 with TRBJ2-2; D may match TRBD1 or TRBD2 (5 bases each). V was cut by 6 bases and J by 2 bases, with 16 bases left in between. The CDR3 is 16 amino acids. Looked up from germline, CDR1 is KGHSH and CDR2 is LQKENI. CDR3 DNA sequence: TGTGCCAGCTCCGCGGGCACGACAGTCAACACCGGGGAGCTGTTTTTT. Translated: CASSAGTTVNTGELFF.

This chain uses TRBV7-9 with TRBJ1-2; D gene uncertain. Per the germline V gene, CDR1 is SEHNR and CDR2 is FQNEAQ (reference sequence). This CDR3 has 15 residues. The V end was cut by 4 bases, the J end by 3 bases, with 15 bases between. The CDR3 loop is CASSSGPRRDYGYTF. The DNA for the CDR3 is TGTGCCAGCAGCTCCGGTCCGAGGCGGGACTATGGCTACACCTTC.

The V and J genes are TRBV21-1 and TRBJ2-1; the table's D call, TRBD1, was not checked against the DNA. TRBV21-1 is deemed a pseudogene. This CDR3 has 14 residues. Here the CDR3 reads CASSKPPTRDEQFF. CDR3 DNA sequence: TGTGCCAGCAGCAAACCCCCGACCCGCGATGAGCAGTTCTTC.

This clonotype has just a few counts. This chain links TRBV3-1 with TRBJ1-2; the D is unclear. Trimming removed 1 base from V and 4 bases from J, with 16 bases in between. The germline V gene encodes CDR1 LGHDT and CDR2 YNNKEL (reference sequence). The CDR3 spans 16 residues. Here the CDR3 reads CASSQASAATSYGYTF. The CDR3 DNA sequence: TGTGCCAGCAGCCAAGCCTCGGCGGCCACGAGCTATGGCTACACCTTC.

V and J are TRBV7-2 and TRBJ2-7, with D maybe TRBD2 (6 bases). The germline V gene has CDR1 SGHTA and CDR2 FQGNSA. The CDR3 contains 13 residues. Trimming cost V 3 bases and J 7 bases, with 13 bases left between them. CDR3 nucleotide sequence: TGTGCCAGCAGCTTGGGACCAGGGAGGGAGCAGTACTTC. It encodes CASSLGPGREQYF.

The chain is built from TRBV4-1 and TRBJ1-1; perhaps TRBD1 as D (6 bases). This CDR3 spans 14 amino acids. V lost 4 bases and J 5 bases, leaving 14 bases between the germline ends. Germline CDR1 is MGHRA and CDR2 is YSYEKL. In DNA form, the CDR3 reads TGCGCCAGCAGCCCCCAAAGGGGGTGGACTGAAGCTTTCTTT. The encoded protein is CASSPQRGWTEAFF.

The gene calls are TRBV3-1 and TRBJ2-3; D is unclear. The CDR3 runs to 13 residues. CDR1 and CDR2 from the germline V gene are LGHDT and YNNKEL (reference sequence). V lost 0 bases and J lost 5, with 6 bases in between. CDR3: CASSQELGDTQYF. The DNA of the CDR3 is TGTGCCAGCAGCCAAGAGTTGGGAGATACGCAGTATTTT.

This chain uses TRBV6-5 with TRBJ1-5; no clear D. This CDR3 spans 15 amino acids. V shed 4 bases and J shed 6 bases, with 16 bases lying between them. Germline CDR1 MNHEY, CDR2 SVGAGI. The CDR3 sequence: CASSFSTGRVQPQHF. The CDR3 DNA reads as TGTGCCAGCAGTTTTTCGACGGGGAGAGTTCAGCCCCAGCATTTT.

This CDR3 reads CSASAGGQDTQYF. The CDR3 DNA follows: TGCAGTGCTAGTGCGGGGGGCCAGGATACGCAGTATTTT. The gene calls are TRBV20-1 and TRBJ2-3, with 8 bases lining up with TRBD2. In germline, CDR1 is DFQATT, CDR2 SNEGSKA (reference sequence). CDR3 length: 13 residues. Trimming took 3 bases from V and 6 from J; bases not matched to a gene: 5.

The chain recombines TRBV5-1 with TRBJ2-7; TRBD1 agrees at 10 bases. After removal of 2 bases from V and 4 bases from J, the junction contained 6 bases not matched to a gene. This CDR3 has 15 residues. Germline assignment: CDR1 SGHRS and CDR2 YFSETQ. CDR3 nucleotides: TGCGCCAGCAGCTTTAGGACAGGGGGGAAGTACGAGCAGTACTTC. This translates into CASSFRTGGKYEQYF.

This clonotype was counted between two and nine times. The rearrangement uses TRBV28 and TRBJ2-5; 11 nucleotides align to TRBD2. V was clipped by 7 bases and J by 5 bases; unmatched bases: 12. Germline CDR1 reads MDHEN; CDR2 reads SYDVKM. CDR3 length: 16 residues. CDR3 in amino acids: CASIPWASGGNETQYF. DNA for the CDR3: TGTGCCAGCATCCCTTGGGCTAGCGGGGGGAATGAGACCCAGTACTTC.

Turning to this clonotype: A read error may explain this, as a much larger clone is one base away. As DNA, the CDR3 is TGTACCAGCAGCGTAACAGGAAAAAACATTCAGTACTTC. Protein: CTSSVTGKNIQYF. This chain uses TRBV9 with TRBJ2-7; D perhaps matches TRBD1 (5 bases). The tail of the sequence fits TRBJ2-4 better, so the J call may be wrong. The CDR3 contains 13 residues. CDR1 is SGDLS and CDR2 is YYNGEE in the germline V gene.